This T cell receptor beta chain was captured by sequencing in a study of early T cells in non-severe SARS-CoV-2 infection. Unique molecular identifiers were affixed to single, distinct cDNA molecules. MiXCR, run by TCRdb on the 5' RACE reads, gives a single entry per CDR3 protein. The table includes tens of thousands of distinct CDR3 sequences, approximately 5.4% detected once. The CDR3 length is 14 residues. Between the trimmed V and J ends, which lost 6 bases and 4 bases, there was a span of 12 bases. Germline CDR1 is SNHLY and CDR2 is FYNNEI. In its sample, this clonotype was seen many times. The clonotype was recovered from an adult who was a healthcare worker with PCR-confirmed SARS-CoV-2 infection or an uninfected control (not recorded which). The genes are TRBV2 and TRBJ2-2; perhaps TRBD2 as D (6 bases). The sequencing sample was made of whole blood. The CDR3 reads CASSLGGLTGELFF. The CDR3 nucleotides are TGTGCCAGCAGCCTAGGAGGGCTCACCGGGGAGCTGTTTTTT.